This T cell receptor (beta chain) comes out of a study of shared clonotypes between healthy human individuals. Whole-study context: Researchers assigned three CD4 naive, three CD4 memory, two CD8 naive and one CD8 memory plate to each donor. The study's findings and limits: The sharing of 4.5% to 5.5% of naive CD4 clonotypes was seen across a handful of donors.

The repertoire was sequenced with immunoSEQ multiplex PCR; TCRdb's copy has only in-frame clones and lacks some. The sample has under 1,100,000 clones; around 75% are singletons. About this clone itself: Its antigen is not identified.

V lost 5 bases to trimming and J lost 5 bases; unmatched junction nucleotides: 4. This CDR3 is 13 amino acids long. Per the germline V gene, CDR1 is WNHNN and CDR2 is SYGVQD (reference sequence). Material for sequencing was memory CD4+ T cells sorted from blood. Sample subset: CD45RA-negative fraction. The receptor's source is a man aged 18 to 29 in good health. The rearrangement uses TRBV10-1 and TRBJ1-1; 8 bases line up with TRBD1. CDR3 DNA sequence: TGCGCCAGCAGTCCAAACAGGGGGACTGAAGCTTTCTTT. Encoded protein: CASSPNRGTEAFF.